A selection of T cell receptor beta chains follows, all from one sample in a study of cytomegalovirus exposure and HLA in healthy donors. This table comes from immunoSEQ multiplex PCR, and its TCRdb copy is limited to in-frame clones, with some not included. This table has 150,000 to 200,000 clones, about 71% appearing once. Material for sequencing was PBMCs. Receptors were obtained from a man aged 45-65 years in good health and CMV-seronegative. Each CDR3 is given with its conserved first and last residue. D genes are given only for firm matches. Rows may omit the clone size; those that give it use once, few, many or a size class.

j_call d_call clone_size cdr3_length v_call cdr3_nt cdr3_aa
TRBJ2-5 TRBD1 - 16 TRBV19 TGTGCCAGTAGCATAAGAGGGACAGGGGCCGGGGAGACCCAGTACTTC CASSIRGTGAGETQYF
TRBJ2-5 - few 15 TRBV7-9 TGTGCCAGCAGTGATCCGACATTATGGAGGAAGACCCAGTACTTC CASSDPTLWRKTQYF
TRBJ1-1 - - 13 TRBV11-1 TGTGCCAGCAGCGATACCCTTAGCACCGCAGCTTTCTTT CASSDTLSTAAFF
TRBJ2-3 TRBD2 - 16 TRBV11-2 TGTGCCAGCAGCTCGAAGACTAGCGCTAGCACAGATACGCAGTATTTT CASSSKTSASTDTQYF
TRBJ2-1 TRBD2 - 15 TRBV4-2 TGTGCCAGCAGCCAAGGACTAGCGCCGGCGGGTGAGCAGTTCTTC CASSQGLAPAGEQFF
TRBJ2-7 TRBD2 - 14 TRBV7-9 TGTGCCAGCAGCTTAAGTGCTAGCGGGGGCGAGCAGTACTTC CASSLSASGGEQYF
TRBJ2-1 - - 14 TRBV7-9 TGTGCCAGCAGCTTAGGAGGAGACTACAATGAGCAGTTCTTC CASSLGGDYNEQFF
TRBJ2-5 - once 14 TRBV5-1 TGCGCCAGCAGCTTCCCCGGAGAAAAGGAGACCCAGTACTTC CASSFPGEKETQYF
TRBJ2-3 TRBD1 - 16 TRBV19 TGTGCCAGTAGTGGAACAGGGGGCGCCGGCACAGATACGCAGTATTTT CASSGTGGAGTDTQYF
TRBJ2-5 TRBD2 few 16 TRBV7-9 TGTGCCAGCAGCCGGCGGACTAGCGGGGGGCAAGAGACCCAGTACTTC CASSRRTSGGQETQYF
TRBJ2-1 TRBD1 once 15 TRBV19 TGTGCCAGTAGTGCGAGGACAGGGGGCTTAGATGAGCAGTTCTTC CASSARTGGLDEQFF
TRBJ2-1 - - 13 TRBV14 TGTGCCAGCAGCCAAGTTCGGTACAATGAGCAGTTCTTC CASSQVRYNEQFF
TRBJ1-1 - - 14 TRBV7-2 TGTGCCAGCAGCTTACAGGGGAGCGCCACTGAAGCTTTCTTT CASSLQGSATEAFF
TRBJ2-1 - few 15 TRBV7-2 TGTGCCAGCAGCTCTGGAGGGGTCCTTTACAATGAGCAGTTCTTC CASSSGGVLYNEQFF
TRBJ2-5 - once 16 TRBV4-1 TGCGCCAGCAGCCAAGTGAACGACCCCGGGGGTCAGACCCAGTACTTC CASSQVNDPGGQTQYF
TRBJ2-7 - - 14 TRBV2 TGTGCCAGCAGTATCTGGACAGAGTCCTACGAGCAGTACTTC CASSIWTESYEQYF
TRBJ2-5 TRBD1 - 14 TRBV5-1 TGCGCCAGCAGCTTCGGACAGGAGGTAGAGACCCAGTACTTC CASSFGQEVETQYF
TRBJ1-6 - - 13 TRBV4-1 TGCGCCAGCAGCCAAGATCCGGGTTCACCCCTCCACTTT CASSQDPGSPLHF
TRBJ2-7 - - 14 TRBV7-2 TGTGCCAGCAGCCTGACTAGGACATCTGGTATTCAAAGCTTC CASSLTRTSGIQSF
TRBJ1-4 - - 14 TRBV5-1 TGCGCCAGCAGCTTCTCAGACAAGAATGAAAAACTGTTTTTT CASSFSDKNEKLFF
TRBJ1-2 TRBD1 few 17 TRBV19 TGTGCCAGTAGCACTAATCGGGGACAGGGGGTCGGCTATGGCTACACCTTC CASSTNRGQGVGYGYTF
TRBJ2-3 - few 14 TRBV27 TGTGCCAGCAGAAGACAGGGGAGGGCAGATACGCAGTATTTT CASRRQGRADTQYF
TRBJ1-6 - - 16 TRBV6-1 TGTGCCAGCAGTGAAGCGGGGACAAGTTTTAATTCACCCCTCCACTTT CASSEAGTSFNSPLHF
TRBJ1-2 - - 15 TRBV7-2 TGTGCCAGCAGCTTCGAGGCCGGGATACCCTATGGCTACACCTTC CASSFEAGIPYGYTF
TRBJ1-4 TRBD1 - 14 TRBV5-4 TGTGCCAGCAGCAGGGGACAGAGAGGTGAAAAACTGTTTTTT CASSRGQRGEKLFF
TRBJ2-5 - - 15 TRBV7-7 TGTGCTAGCAGCTTGGGCAGGGGAAGGGTGGAGACCCAGTACTTC CASSLGRGRVETQYF
TRBJ2-7 TRBD2 - 14 TRBV27 TGTGCCAGCAGTTTAAGCGGGGTATCCTACGAGCAGTACTTC CASSLSGVSYEQYF
TRBJ2-4 TRBD2 - 16 TRBV6-6 TGTGCCAGCAGCACCGGGGGCCGGGGGGGCAAAAACATTCAGTACTTC CASSTGGRGGKNIQYF
TRBJ1-5 - - 13 TRBV18 TGTGCCAGCTCAGTCTCGGGCAATCAGCCCCAGCATTTT CASSVSGNQPQHF
TRBJ1-1 - - 15 TRBV7-6 TGTGCCAGCAGCTTAGGTATAGGGGTCGAAACTGAAGCTTTCTTT CASSLGIGVETEAFF
TRBJ2-5 - - 13 TRBV7-9 TGTGCCAGCAGCTTAGACTCCGGGGAGACCCAGTACTTC CASSLDSGETQYF
TRBJ2-7 TRBD1 - 14 TRBV7-9 TGTGCCAGCAGCTCCGGGACAGCAATCCACGAGCAGTACTTC CASSSGTAIHEQYF
TRBJ1-5 TRBD1 - 16 TRBV6-6 TGTGCCAGCAGTACAGACAGGGGAAAGGGCAATCAGCCCCAGCATTTT CASSTDRGKGNQPQHF
TRBJ2-1 TRBD2 - 16 TRBV6-4 TGTGCCAGCAGCCACGGACTAGCGGGGGGTTTTAATGAGCAGTTCTTC CASSHGLAGGFNEQFF
TRBJ2-1 - - 15 TRBV4-1 TGCGCCAGCAGCCCGCCCGGGGTAACCTACAATGAGCAGTTCTTC CASSPPGVTYNEQFF
TRBJ2-2 TRBD2 once 20 TRBV9 TGTGCCAGCAGCGTAGGTAGACTAGCGGGGGTCTCAGGGAACACCGGGGAGCTGTTTTTT CASSVGRLAGVSGNTGELFF
TRBJ2-1 - - 18 TRBV5-1 TGCGCCAGCAGCTTGGTGCGGGGTCTGGAAGGGTCCTACAATGAGCAGTTCTTC CASSLVRGLEGSYNEQFF
TRBJ2-1 - - 14 TRBV5-1 TGCGCCAGCAAGGCAGGGGAGACATACAATGAGCAGTTCTTC CASKAGETYNEQFF
TRBJ1-5 - few 18 TRBV15 TGTGCCACCAGCAGAGATCGACCTGGGCAGCCCTTCAATCAGCCCCAGCATTTT CATSRDRPGQPFNQPQHF
TRBJ2-3 - few 16 TRBV5-8 TGTGCCAGCAGCTTGGGTCACAGGGCCCTCACAGATACGCAGTATTTT CASSLGHRALTDTQYF
TRBJ1-5 TRBD1 - 15 TRBV7-9 TGTGCCAGCAGCTACACAGGGGGAAGCAATCAGCCCCAGCATTTT CASSYTGGSNQPQHF
TRBJ2-7 - - 16 TRBV5-1 TGCGCCAGCAGCCACTTCCTTCAGCAGGGGAGTAACGAGCAGTACTTC CASSHFLQQGSNEQYF
TRBJ2-6 - - 16 TRBV5-1 TGCGCCAGCAGCTTCACAGGGAGCCCTGGGGCCAACGTCCTGACTTTC CASSFTGSPGANVLTF
TRBJ2-5 TRBD1 - 13 TRBV2 TGTGCCAGCAGGGGGACAGGTCAAGAGACCCAGTACTTC CASRGTGQETQYF
TRBJ2-2 - - 15 TRBV27 TGTGCCAGCAGTTTCCGGACAGAGAACACCGGGGAGCTGTTTTTT CASSFRTENTGELFF
TRBJ1-2 - - 15 TRBV6-5 TGTGCCAGCAGTCTTAGGGGGGGATCTAACTATGGCTACACCTTC CASSLRGGSNYGYTF
TRBJ2-3 - - 14 TRBV6-4 TGTGCCAGCAGTGTTGGAGCCCACGCAGATACGCAGTATTTT CASSVGAHADTQYF
TRBJ1-1 TRBD1 - 14 TRBV9 TGTGCCAGCAGCGTCCAAAGACAGGGAACTGAAGCTTTCTTT CASSVQRQGTEAFF
TRBJ2-5 TRBD2 - 15 TRBV5-1 TGCGCCAGCAGCCAGAGCGGGGGGGCCGGTGAGACCCAGTACTTC CASSQSGGAGETQYF
TRBJ1-1 - - 15 TRBV28 TGTGCCAGCAGTTTATTGGGAGAAGGGAACACTGAAGCTTTCTTT CASSLLGEGNTEAFF
TRBJ1-1 TRBD1 - 15 TRBV5-8 TGTGCCAGCAGCTTGGGGGACAGGGGGGGAACTGAAGCTTTCTTT CASSLGDRGGTEAFF
TRBJ1-5 TRBD1 - 16 TRBV10-2 TGCGCCAGCAGTGACGGGAGGGGGCTAAGCAATCAGCCCCAGCATTTT CASSDGRGLSNQPQHF